These 22 T cell receptor beta chains were sequenced from one sample in a study of vaccination and CD4 T cells after COVID-19. Antigen specificity for these receptors is unknown. This sample's time point: late sampling 161 to 241 days after vaccination in a few convalescent patients. Treatment noted: 10-day PBMC culture with coronavirus spike peptide pools or control peptides (ViraFEST assay). Once obtained from cultured CD4+ T cells, the DNA was sequenced using the Oncomine TCR Beta short-read assay. TCRdb analysed the PCR reads with MiXCR anew, one entry per CDR3 protein. The sample lists 15,000 to 20,000 distinct CDR3 sequences; approximately 50% were seen once. Sequencing used CD4+ T cells from blood, cultured in vitro, obtained about 7 months after SARS-CoV-2 vaccination. These receptors all come from a human donor who had recovered from COVID-19.

The chain links TRBV27 to TRBJ2-3; a weak D match, TRBD2 (6 bases). V was trimmed by 2 bases and J by 0 bases, leaving 12 bases between them. Germline lookup yields CDR1 MNHEY and CDR2 SMNVEV (reference sequence). This CDR3 region has 16 residues. The CDR3 DNA sequence: TGTGCCAGCAGTTTAACGCGGGGCTTTAGCACAGATACGCAGTATTTT. This encodes CASSLTRGFSTDTQYF.

This clonotype was picked up a small number of times. The chain has TRBV6-1 and TRBJ1-1; TRBD1 agrees at 7 bases. The germline CDR1 and CDR2 sequences are MNHNS and SASEGT. With V trimmed by 5 bases and J by 2 bases, 2 bases remained unmatched. This CDR3 spans 13 amino acids. For the CDR3, the DNA is TGTGCCAGCAGTCGACAGGGAAACACTGAAGCTTTCTTT. This sequence encodes CASSRQGNTEAFF.

This clonotype has more than one count but fewer than ten. The chain is built from TRBV20-1 and TRBJ2-2, with D possibly being TRBD1 or TRBD2 (6 bases each). Per germline, CDR1 DFQATT and CDR2 SNEGSKA (reference sequence). The CDR3 is 12 amino acids. The V end lost 2 bases, the J end lost 6 bases, and 7 bases lay between the germline ends. CDR3 nucleotide sequence: TGCAGTGCTAGAAGGGGGGCCGGGGAGCTGTTTTTT. Encoded protein: CSARRGAGELFF.

The V call is TRBV20-1, the J call TRBJ2-1; 8 bases agree with TRBD1. Germline CDR1 and CDR2: DFQATT and SNEGSKA (reference sequence). V trimming: 6 bases; J trimming: 7 bases; junction bases outside the gene matches: 8. The CDR3 consists of 13 residues. CDR3: CSAESDRGNEQFF. The CDR3 DNA is TGCAGTGCCGAAAGCGACAGGGGTAATGAGCAGTTCTTC.

On this clonotype itself: The junction does not match germline at one end; this may be a read error. The chain links TRBV7-6 to TRBJ2-3; D is undetermined. This CDR3 spans 15 amino acids. Germline V gene data show CDR1 as SGHVS and CDR2 as FNYEAQ. CDR3 residues: CASSLTTSATDTQYF. The CDR3 nucleotides are TGTGCTAGCAGCTTAACGACATCGGCCACAGATACGCAGTATTTT.

V usage is TRBV18 and J usage is TRBJ2-5; D unresolved. Germline V gene lookup returns CDR1 KGHSH and CDR2 LQKENI. Deletions cut 2 bases from V and 5 bases from J, with 9 bases between. CDR3 length: 13 amino acids. DNA of the CDR3: TGTGCCAGCTCACCAGGGCAACGGGAGACCCAGTACTTC. Amino acids: CASSPGQRETQYF.

The rearrangement links TRBV27 to TRBJ2-1; a possible D gene is TRBD2 (7 bases). This CDR3 is 17 amino acids long. V was shortened by 5 bases and J by 5 bases, with 22 bases between the two germline ends. In germline, CDR1 is MNHEY, CDR2 SMNVEV (reference sequence). CDR3 region: CASSPRTALADHNEQFF. The CDR3 DNA reads TGTGCCAGCAGTCCCCGGACAGCCCTAGCGGACCACAATGAGCAGTTCTTC.

CDR3 sequence reads: CSAGTSWGEQYF. DNA for the CDR3: TGCAGTGCTGGAACCTCGTGGGGGGAGCAGTACTTC. The chain has TRBV20-1 and TRBJ2-7; D tentatively fits TRBD1 or TRBD2 (5 bases each). Germline CDR1 DFQATT, CDR2 SNEGSKA (reference sequence). Trimming pared 5 bases from V and 7 bases from J, leaving 15 bases between. The CDR3 extends over 12 amino acids.

This sequence joins TRBV20-1 and TRBJ2-7; possibly TRBD1 for D (5 bases). Germline lookup yields CDR1 DFQATT and CDR2 SNEGSKA (reference sequence). This CDR3 region has 17 residues. Trimming cost V 1 base and J 1 base, with 20 bases left between them. The CDR3 sequence: CSARGPERQGKSYEQYF. The CDR3 bases are TGCAGTGCTAGAGGCCCTGAGCGCCAGGGCAAATCCTACGAGCAGTACTTC.

The rearrangement joins TRBV20-1 to TRBJ1-2; D is unclear. Germline CDR1 reads DFQATT; CDR2 reads SNEGSKA (reference sequence). This CDR3 is built from 14 residues. Trimming left V 2 bases short and J 4 bases short, with 14 bases between. The CDR3: CSARRPESFYGYTF. CDR3 coding DNA: TGCAGTGCTAGACGTCCGGAGAGCTTCTATGGCTACACCTTC.

This clonotype was seen a single time. The rearrangement uses TRBV20-1 and TRBJ2-5; perhaps TRBD2 as D (5 bases). Germline V gene lookup returns CDR1 DFQATT and CDR2 SNEGSKA (reference sequence). The CDR3 has 13 residues. Trimming removed 4 bases from V and 4 bases from J, with 13 bases in between. CDR3 in DNA: TGCAGTGCTATCTTCGGGGTTCGAGAGACCCAGTACTTC. As protein: CSAIFGVRETQYF.

This clonotype is termed medium-sized (0.01 to 0.1%). The chain employs TRBV4-3 and TRBJ2-1; 7 bases are shared with TRBD2. The V gene end was trimmed by 3 bases and the J gene end by 8 bases; junction bases not matched to a gene: 13. The germline V gene has CDR1 LGHNA and CDR2 YSLEER. The CDR3 runs to 16 residues. CDR3 sequence (DNA): TGCGCCAGCAGCCAGACCCTCGGCGGGAGAAGACATGAGCAGTTCTTC. It codes for CASSQTLGGRRHEQFF.

The chain has TRBV6-5 and TRBJ1-2; D remains unclear. The CDR3 is 15 amino acids. Trimming took off 2 bases at V and 7 bases at J, with 17 bases between the two ends. Germline V gene lookup returns CDR1 MNHEY and CDR2 SVGAGI. CDR3 amino acids: CASSYAVGIPLGYTF. In DNA form, the CDR3 reads TGTGCCAGCAGTTACGCCGTAGGAATCCCTCTTGGCTACACCTTC.

The table lists this clonotype with a few counts. This chain joins TRBV6-1 and TRBJ2-7, with a weak D call TRBD2 (7 bases). Germline V lookup: CDR1 MNHNS, CDR2 SASEGT. The CDR3 has 14 residues. V shed 8 bases and J shed 2 bases, with 16 bases lying between them. The CDR3 sequence is CASSTGRATYEQYF. The DNA for the CDR3 is TGTGCCAGCTCTACAGGGAGGGCAACCTACGAGCAGTACTTC.

The V gene is TRBV20-1, the J gene TRBJ1-5, with 11 positions matching TRBD1. The CDR3 is 16 amino acids. Germline V gene lookup returns CDR1 DFQATT and CDR2 SNEGSKA (reference sequence). V trimming: 0 bases; J trimming: 4 bases; junction bases outside the gene matches: 5. The CDR3 reads CSARDSGTGGNQPQHF. CDR3 coding DNA: TGCAGTGCTAGAGATTCCGGGACAGGGGGTAATCAGCCCCAGCATTTT.

The CDR3 DNA is TGTGCCAGCAGCTTGCGCCAGGGCGAGTATGGCTACACCTTC. Residues: CASSLRQGEYGYTF. J is TRBJ1-2 and V is TRBV7-9; a possible D gene is TRBD1 (5 bases). Per the germline V gene, CDR1 is SEHNR and CDR2 is FQNEAQ (reference sequence). V lost 3 bases, J lost 5 bases, and 13 bases lay in between. This CDR3 has 14 residues.

The rearrangement joins TRBV7-6 to TRBJ1-6; D possibly corresponds to TRBD1 (5 bases). V lost 3 bases and J 3 bases, leaving 9 bases between the germline ends. The CDR3 is made up of 15 amino acids. Germline V gives CDR1 SGHVS, CDR2 FNYEAQ. The CDR3 coding sequence is TGTGCCAGCAGCTTGGGGGGACTCTATAATTCACCCCTCCACTTT. Translating gives CASSLGGLYNSPLHF.

The CDR3 DNA is TGCAGTGCGCTCATCCTAGCGACGGGCACAGATACGCAGTATTTT. Encoded protein: CSALILATGTDTQYF. The V and J genes are TRBV20-1 and TRBJ2-3, with a possible D match to TRBD2 (6 bases). Germline V gives CDR1 DFQATT, CDR2 SNEGSKA (reference sequence). Deletions cut 6 bases from V and 1 base from J, with 17 bases between. The CDR3 runs 15 residues.

This clonotype was detected a few times. The J gene is TRBJ1-2, the V gene TRBV7-9; no reliable D call. Trimming removed 6 bases at V and 4 bases at J, with 12 bases between. Germline lookup yields CDR1 SEHNR and CDR2 FQNEAQ (reference sequence). The CDR3 has 13 amino acids. The CDR3 sequence is CASSTALIYGYTF. The CDR3 bases are TGTGCCAGCAGTACGGCCCTCATCTATGGCTACACCTTC.

This rearrangement joins TRBV6-2 or TRBV6-3 to TRBJ1-5, with D perhaps TRBD1 (6 bases). Looked up from germline, CDR1 is MNHEY and CDR2 is SVGEGT. Trimming stripped 4 bases from V and 1 base from J, with 17 bases between. The CDR3 extends over 17 amino acids. CDR3 in DNA: TGTGCCAGCAGTTCAGGGGTCCAGTTAGGGAGCAATCAGCCCCAGCATTTT. Amino acids: CASSSGVQLGSNQPQHF.

The rearrangement uses TRBV18 and TRBJ2-5, with D hard to call. The V end lost 0 bases, the J end lost 0 bases, and 8 bases lay between the germline ends. The CDR3 is 15 residues long. CDR1 and CDR2 (germline): KGHSH, LQKENI. CDR3 DNA sequence: TGTGCCAGCTCACCACCAGGGTTGTACCAAGAGACCCAGTACTTC. Its protein product is CASSPPGLYQETQYF.

This chain joins TRBV19 and TRBJ2-5; 7 bases fit TRBD2. With V trimmed by 2 bases and J by 0 bases, 6 bases remained unmatched. CDR1 is LNHDA and CDR2 is SQIVND in the germline V gene (reference sequence). This CDR3 is 16 amino acids long. DNA for the CDR3: TGTGCCAGTAGTATATCAGCGGGGCTGTACCAAGAGACCCAGTACTTC. Protein: CASSISAGLYQETQYF.